This T cell receptor beta chain is drawn from a study of shared clonotypes between healthy human individuals. Study details: Donor ages ranged 18 to 49 years: a couple of women, a few men.

Each subset's genomic DNA was shared equally among a number of immunoSEQ plates. Sequencing used immunoSEQ multiplex PCR; TCRdb keeps in-frame clones, though not all of them. This sample yields about 480,000 clones, of which 60% to 80% are seen a single time; 9.5% to 15% belongs to the top ten. This clone was counted between two and nine times. The V and J ends lost 4 bases and 2 bases, in that order; junction bases with no gene match: 5. The CDR3 loop spans 15 amino acids. Germline V gene data show CDR1 as SNHLY and CDR2 as FYNNEI. Sequences were obtained from PBMCs. The receptor's source is a woman aged 40 to 49 in good health. Some clones in this sample may be carry-over from other donors' samples. The J gene is TRBJ2-5, the V gene TRBV2, with 9 bases aligning to TRBD2. This chain's CDR3 is CASSGATSGQETQYF. CDR3 sequence (DNA): TGTGCCAGCAGTGGCGCGACTAGCGGACAAGAGACCCAGTACTTC.